The 30 T cell receptor beta chains in this list originate from one sample, sequenced in a study of identical twins. Via MiXCR, TCRdb re-called the 5' RACE reads, giving one row per CDR3 protein. The sample holds some 1,700,000 distinct CDR3 sequences; less than 40% are singletons and the top ten take approximately 0.29%. Sequencing was performed on cord blood. The receptors shown here come from a newborn girl in good health.

This CDR3 reads CASSLSMGVNTEAFF. Here the CDR3 DNA reads TGTGCCAGCAGTTTATCGATGGGGGTGAACACTGAAGCTTTCTTT. V and J are TRBV27 and TRBJ1-1, with D tentatively TRBD1 (5 bases). V lost 0 bases to trimming and J lost 0 bases, with 8 bases between them. This CDR3 has 15 amino acids. Germline lookup yields CDR1 MNHEY and CDR2 SMNVEV (reference sequence).

This clonotype was seen more than once but under ten times. The genes are TRBV20-1 and TRBJ1-4, with D possibly TRBD1 on 5 matching bases. Germline-derived CDR1 and CDR2 are DFQATT and SNEGSKA (reference sequence). The CDR3 length is 15 residues. V dropped 3 bases and J dropped 0 bases, with 11 bases sitting between them. In DNA form, the CDR3 reads TGCAGTGCTAGGGGGGAGATTGCAACTAATGAAAAACTGTTTTTT. It is translated as CSARGEIATNEKLFF.

This clonotype was recorded a few times. DNA for the CDR3: TGTGCCAGCAAGGGGCCGGGGCAGGGGGTGAAAGGCAATCAGCCCCAGCATTTT. Translated: CASKGPGQGVKGNQPQHF. This rearrangement joins TRBV12-3 or TRBV12-4 to TRBJ1-5, with 7 bases matching TRBD1. Unmatched junction bases numbered 17, after V lost 7 bases and J lost 2 bases. The CDR3 extends over 18 amino acids.

The chain carries TRBV7-9 and TRBJ1-1; D is undetermined. CDR1 is SEHNR and CDR2 is FQNEAQ in the germline V gene (reference sequence). This CDR3 is 13 amino acids long. Trimming pared 3 bases from V and 1 base from J, leaving 6 bases between. Here the CDR3 DNA reads TGTGCCAGCAGCTTCAACGAGAACACTGAAGCTTTCTTT. Translating it yields CASSFNENTEAFF.

This clonotype showed up many times. The genes are TRBV5-1 and TRBJ2-3; TRBD2 matches 9 bases. J was trimmed by 4 bases and V by 1 base; bases with no gene match: 4. The germline gives CDR1 SGHRS, CDR2 YFSETQ. The CDR3 is 15 amino acids. CDR3 DNA sequence: TGCGCCAGCAGCTTGAGGCTAGCGGGGCCAGATACGCAGTATTTT. The encoded protein is CASSLRLAGPDTQYF. Looking up the rest from reference TRBV5-1 and TRBJ2-3 gives the full variable domain: KAGVTQTPRYLIKTRGQQVTLSCSPISGHRSVSWYQQTPGQGLQFLFEYFSETQRNKGNFPGRFSGRQFSNSRSEMNVSTLELGDSALYLCASSLRLAGPDTQYFGPGTRLTVL.

This clonotype was counted a single time. The genes are TRBV20-1 and TRBJ1-5, with D uncertain. This CDR3 is 16 amino acids long. Looked up from germline, CDR1 is DFQATT and CDR2 is SNEGSKA (reference sequence). V was clipped by 3 bases and J by 3 bases, with 18 bases between them. CDR3: CSASKGRSGFNQPQHF. CDR3 sequence (DNA): TGCAGTGCTAGTAAGGGAAGATCGGGGTTCAATCAGCCCCAGCATTTT.

The sample holds many counts of this clonotype. The rearrangement joins TRBV27 to TRBJ2-3; D might be TRBD2 (5 bases). Germline V gene sequence: CDR1 MNHEY, CDR2 SMNVEV (reference sequence). This CDR3 region has 10 residues. The CDR3 reads CPGITDTQYF. The CDR3 nucleotides read TGTCCCGGGATCACAGATACGCAGTATTTT.

This clonotype has more than one count but fewer than ten. The chain has TRBV7-2 and TRBJ2-1; TRBD2 aligns across 7 bases. This CDR3 comprises 18 residues. Germline-derived CDR1 and CDR2 are SGHTA and FQGNSA. J was trimmed by 3 bases and V by 5 bases; bases with no gene match: 16. DNA of the CDR3: TGTGCCAGCAGCCCAAGGAGATATTGGACGGGGGGCTACAATGAGCAGTTCTTC. Encoded protein: CASSPRRYWTGGYNEQFF.

This sequence joins TRBV5-5 and TRBJ1-1; 9 bases match TRBD1. Trimming removed 4 bases from V and 3 bases from J; junction bases left unmatched: 7. This CDR3 is 15 amino acids long. Germline CDR1 reads SGHKS; CDR2 reads YYEKEE (reference sequence). The CDR3 protein is CASSRGQGKDTEAFF. DNA of the CDR3: TGTGCCAGCAGCCGTGGACAGGGGAAGGACACTGAAGCTTTCTTT.

The CDR3 sequence is CASSYSRLAGNNEQYF. CDR3 nucleotide sequence: TGTGCCAGCAGTTACTCACGACTAGCGGGGAACAACGAGCAGTACTTC. The gene calls are TRBV6-5 and TRBJ2-5; 11 bases align to TRBD2. Matching the DNA end better, TRBJ2-7 makes the J call doubtful. The CDR3 contains 16 residues. CDR1 is MNHEY and CDR2 is SVGAGI in the germline V gene.

The V call is TRBV20-1, the J call TRBJ2-3; 7 bases align to TRBD1. V was pared by 6 bases and J by 3 bases, with 3 bases of the junction left unmatched. The CDR3 consists of 12 residues. The germline V gene encodes CDR1 DFQATT and CDR2 SNEGSKA (reference sequence). CDR3 protein: CSATGETDTQYF. Here the CDR3 DNA reads TGCAGTGCCACAGGGGAGACAGATACGCAGTATTTT.

The rearrangement links TRBV4-1 to TRBJ2-2, with D possibly being TRBD1 (6 bases). Germline V gene lookup returns CDR1 MGHRA and CDR2 YSYEKL. The CDR3 is 16 amino acids. The V end lost 1 base, the J end lost 2 bases, and 11 bases lay between the germline ends. CDR3 in amino acids: CASSQGGTTNTGELFF. CDR3 DNA: TGCGCCAGCAGCCAAGGGGGGACAACTAACACCGGGGAGCTGTTTTTT.

This clonotype has more than one count but fewer than ten. The chain joins TRBV29-1 to TRBJ1-1, with TRBD1 identical over 7 bases. The CDR3 totals 12 residues. Germline assignment: CDR1 SQVTM and CDR2 ANQGSEA. With 7 bases clipped from V and 1 base from J, the junction kept 3 bases outside the gene matches. CDR3 residues: CSATGWNTEAFF. CDR3 nucleotides: TGCAGCGCGACAGGGTGGAACACTGAAGCTTTCTTT.

This clonotype was found a few times. At one boundary the junction diverges from the germline segment, which might be a read error. The rearrangement uses TRBV12-3 or TRBV12-4 and TRBJ2-5, with D possibly called TRBD1 or TRBD2 (7 bases each). CDR3 size: 14 residues. In DNA form, the CDR3 reads TGTGCCAGCAGTTTTACACAGGGGCGGGAGACCCGGTACTTC. This gives the protein CASSFTQGRETRYF.

V is TRBV4-1 and J is TRBJ2-1; D possibly corresponds to TRBD2 (5 bases). The J call may be mistaken, given a closer DNA end match to TRBJ2-7. The germline gives CDR1 MGHRA, CDR2 YSYEKL. The CDR3 consists of 16 residues. The CDR3: CASSQGERTSYNEQYF. DNA for the CDR3: TGCGCCAGCAGCCAAGGTGAGCGGACCTCCTACAATGAGCAGTACTTC.

This sequence joins TRBV7-2 and TRBJ2-4; 8 bases line up with TRBD1. The J call could be wrong; TRBJ2-7 is a better fit for the DNA end. Germline loops: CDR1 SGHTA, CDR2 FQGNSA. The CDR3 is made up of 15 amino acids. The CDR3 DNA reads TGTGCCAGCAGCTTAGAAGGGACAGGCCTCTACGAGCAGTACTTC. Translating it yields CASSLEGTGLYEQYF.

A few counts support this clonotype. The J gene is TRBJ2-7, the V gene TRBV20-1; D is possibly TRBD2 (5 bases). This CDR3 has 16 amino acids. Germline V gene data show CDR1 as DFQATT and CDR2 as SNEGSKA (reference sequence). V was trimmed by 3 bases and J by 1 base, leaving 19 bases between them. CDR3 amino acids: CSARGRRLWESYEQYF. DNA of the CDR3: TGCAGTGCTAGGGGTCGGAGGCTATGGGAATCCTACGAGCAGTACTTC.

The J gene is TRBJ2-3, the V gene TRBV6-2 or TRBV6-3; TRBD2 agrees at 10 bases. The CDR3 totals 16 residues. The germline CDR1 and CDR2 sequences are MNHEY and SVGEGT. Unmatched junction bases numbered 4, after V lost 2 bases and J lost 2 bases. In DNA form, the CDR3 reads TGTGCCAGCAGTTACCTCACTAGCGGGAACACAGATACGCAGTATTTT. It codes for CASSYLTSGNTDTQYF.

This clonotype appeared a few times. This rearrangement joins TRBV5-1 to TRBJ2-1; 9 bases agree with TRBD1. The V and J ends lost 9 bases and 5 bases, in that order; junction bases with no gene match: 12. Germline V gives CDR1 SGHRS, CDR2 YFSETQ. The length of the CDR3 is 15 residues. CDR3 DNA sequence: TGCGCCACCTCTCTACGACAGGGGGGGGACAATGAGCAGTTCTTC. It codes for CATSLRQGGDNEQFF.

The chain carries TRBV2 and TRBJ1-1, with a possible D match to TRBD1 (6 bases). CDR1 and CDR2 (germline): SNHLY, FYNNEI. The CDR3 sequence is 14 residues long. V lost 1 base to trimming and J lost 2 bases, with 8 bases between them. In DNA form, the CDR3 reads TGTGCCAGCAGTGAAGACAGGGCTAACACTGAAGCTTTCTTT. It yields the protein CASSEDRANTEAFF.

With respect to this clonotype: Just one base apart from a much larger clone, this may be a read error. The chain is built from TRBV3-1 and TRBJ2-1, with D tentatively TRBD1 (6 bases). Per the germline V gene, CDR1 is LGHDT and CDR2 is YNNKEL (reference sequence). The CDR3 is made up of 15 amino acids. V lost 8 bases to trimming and J lost 4 bases, with 18 bases between them. CDR3 loop: CASGRGGKIYNEQFF. The CDR3 DNA sequence: TGTGCCAGCGGCCGAGGGGGAAAAATTTACAATGAGCAGTTCTTC.

This clonotype has more than one count but fewer than ten. V is TRBV3-1 and J is TRBJ2-4; D is ambiguous. V shed 2 bases and J shed 6 bases, with 26 bases lying between them. In germline, CDR1 is LGHDT, CDR2 YNNKEL (reference sequence). This CDR3 is built from 19 residues. The CDR3 reads CASSQSILALWQFGNIQYF. As DNA, the CDR3 is TGTGCCAGCAGCCAAAGTATATTAGCCTTATGGCAATTTGGAAACATTCAGTACTTC. Together with reference TRBV3-1 and TRBJ2-4, the CDR3 gives the full variable domain: DTAVSQTPKYLVTQMGNDKSIKCEQNLGHDTMYWYKQDSKKFLKIMFSYNNKELIINETVPNRFSPKSPDKAHLNLHINSLELGDSAVYFCASSQSILALWQFGNIQYFGAGTRLSVL.

This clonotype was picked up many times. V usage is TRBV12-3 or TRBV12-4 and J usage is TRBJ1-5; the match to TRBD1 covers 11 bases. The CDR3 is 15 amino acids. V lost 1 base to trimming and J lost 7 bases; unmatched junction nucleotides: 3. The CDR3 DNA is TGTGCCAGCAGTTTAGAGGGGACAGGGGGACAGCCCCAGCATTTT. Translating gives CASSLEGTGGQPQHF.

The chain carries TRBV11-2 and TRBJ2-5; D unclear. CDR1 SGHAT and CDR2 FQNNGV come from the germline V gene. Trimming left V 5 bases short and J 5 bases short, with 9 bases between. The CDR3 is 12 residues long. CDR3: CASSPLIETQYF. The DNA of the CDR3 is TGTGCCAGCAGCCCCTTAATCGAGACCCAGTACTTC.

J is TRBJ2-4 and V is TRBV6-6; tentatively, D is TRBD2 (6 bases). Germline CDR1 and CDR2: MNHNY and SVGAGI (reference sequence). CDR3 size: 14 residues. V lost 6 bases and J 6 bases, leaving 15 bases between the germline ends. CDR3 loop: CASSPPGGGNIQYF. In DNA, the CDR3 is TGTGCCAGCAGCCCTCCTGGGGGAGGAAACATTCAGTACTTC.

The chain couples TRBV27 to TRBJ2-7; 7 bases are shared with TRBD1. CDR3 length equals 16 residues. Germline V gene data show CDR1 as MNHEY and CDR2 as SMNVEV (reference sequence). V was clipped by 3 bases and J by 7 bases; unmatched bases: 15. The CDR3 sequence: CASSFKGGFTYNEQYF. CDR3 nucleotides: TGTGCCAGCAGTTTTAAAGGGGGCTTTACCTACAATGAGCAGTACTTC.

This clonotype has just a few counts. The J gene is TRBJ1-5, the V gene TRBV15, with 8 bases aligning to TRBD1. Germline CDR1 LNHNV, CDR2 YYDKDF (reference sequence). V lost 8 bases to trimming and J lost 1 base; unmatched junction nucleotides: 7. The CDR3 is 15 amino acids. The CDR3 DNA sequence: TGTGCCACCCGAAGGGACAGGATAAGCAATCAGCCCCAGCATTTT. Its protein is CATRRDRISNQPQHF.

The genes are TRBV12-3 or TRBV12-4 and TRBJ2-1; 11 nucleotides agree with TRBD2. Trimming at V came to 4 bases and at J to 5 bases, leaving 7 bases not matched to a gene. CDR3 size: 16 residues. The CDR3, as DNA: TGTGCCAGCAGTTCCCGGACTAGCGGGCCCAACAATGAGCAGTTCTTC. This sequence encodes CASSSRTSGPNNEQFF.

On this clonotype: A much larger clone differs from this one at a single base, so this may be a read error. V gene TRBV7-2 combines with J gene TRBJ2-1; D gene ambiguous. The DNA end is more similar to TRBJ2-7, so the J call may be wrong. The CDR3 runs to 15 residues. Germline values: CDR1 SGHTA, CDR2 FQGNSA. The CDR3 DNA sequence: TGTGCCAGCAGCTTAAGGCAGACCTCCTACAATGAGCAGTACTTC. As protein: CASSLRQTSYNEQYF.

CDR3 in DNA: TGTGCCAGCAGCTTAGCGGAGACAGGGAAGTACAATGAGCAGTACTTC. Translating it yields CASSLAETGKYNEQYF. The genes are TRBV13 and TRBJ2-5, with 7 bases identical to TRBD1. Trimming removed 1 base from V and 11 bases from J; junction bases left unmatched: 16. This CDR3 has 16 residues. CDR1 is PRHDT and CDR2 is FYEKMQ in the germline V gene (reference sequence).